The present T cell receptor (beta chain) was sequenced within a study of response to subunit inactivated influenza vaccine. V lost 10 bases and J lost 2, with 19 bases in between. The CDR3 sequence is 15 residues long. The germline gives CDR1 SNHLY, CDR2 FYNNEI. TCRdb redid the calling of the RT-PCR reads with MiXCR, one entry per CDR3 protein. Of under 800,000 distinct CDR3 sequences detected, 14% appear once; the ten largest clones hold 6% to 8%. A word on this clonotype: No antigen is known for it.

Notes on the study in general: Only a handful of new T cells, the authors suggested, are recruited with each seasonal influenza vaccination.

The TCR comes from a man between 50 and 59 years old who received an inactivated influenza vaccine. Source: PBMCs from blood, taken roughly 15 days before vaccination. This chain connects TRBV2 to TRBJ2-3; weak D call: TRBD2 (7 bases). As DNA, the CDR3 is TGTGCCATGGGGCCGGGGGGCGTCTTCACAGATACGCAGTATTTT. This gives the protein CAMGPGGVFTDTQYF.